This is a list of T cell receptor beta chains from one sample in a study of Ad26.COV2.S vaccination and SARS-CoV-2 variants. Profiled with immunoSEQ multiplex PCR; TCRdb holds only in-frame clones, not every one. The sample yields some 410,000 clones, roughly 90% seen once. This specimen was peripheral blood, taken in a trial of Ad26.COV2.S vaccine versus placebo. The origin of the receptors is a person aged 18 to 65 who received the Ad26.COV2.S COVID-19 vaccine or a placebo. CDR3s leave out the opening cysteine and the closing phenylalanine or tryptophan. Fields, in order: D gene, V gene, CDR3 protein. A D gene is named only where the DNA matches it firmly.

>-|TRBV13
ASSPQGDEQY
>-|TRBV5-1
ASSLGWGRRTDTQY
>-|TRBV5-5
ASSSFGGTNTGELF
>-|TRBV5-6
ASSFGPSTSYEQY
>-|TRBV19
ASSSPSRGRNQPQH
>-|TRBV4-1
ASSQDTFMNTEAF
>-|TRBV20-1
SAITGTEAF
>TRBD1|TRBV4-3
ASSQGEGDRFYEQY
>-|TRBV5-6
ASSTKTGLRGYT
>-|TRBV29-1
SVEAADQETQY
>TRBD1|TRBV4-3
ASSLGQAAGATIY
>-|TRBV19
ASSIREGLNTEAF
>-|TRBV5-1
ASSRAPVEPKETQY
>-|TRBV2
ASSYRVLGNQPQH
>-|TRBV4-1
ASSPAPGGADTQY
>-|TRBV7-8
ASSLKSGRQETQY
>-|TRBV7-9
ASSPGTVLVGEQY
>-|TRBV27
ASSRLQGIDGYT
>-|TRBV5-6
ASSLIKPGDLQETQY
>TRBD2|TRBV7-7
ASSLGTSGTNEQF
>-|TRBV3-1/TRBV3-2
ASSQVGNTGELF
>-|TRBV12-5
ASGLDGYYGYT
>-|TRBV3-1/TRBV3-2
ASSQDKRFPYEQY
>-|TRBV5-5
ASSLPTEETQY
>TRBD1|TRBV4-1
ASRGSTGGLHTGELF
>-|TRBV5-6
ASSSQGILAYEQY
>-|TRBV5-1
ASSLADRNYGYT
>-|TRBV5-1
ASSFTGSDSPLH
>-|TRBV27
ASRVETQNTEAF
>TRBD1|TRBV7-6
ASSLEQGQGEEAF
>-|TRBV2
ASSGNRVSLTEAF
>-|TRBV25-1
ASSETLPGTEAF
>-|TRBV27
ASSLVLASTDTQY
>TRBD2|TRBV18
ASSGLAGDQETQY
>-|TRBV5-5
ASSLGPRVGEQY
>TRBD2|TRBV27
ASSSTGTSGGETQY
>-|TRBV2
ASLPQGHPVSYNEQF
>TRBD1|TRBV6-5
ASSKTGISTGELF
>TRBD1|TRBV7-2
ASSSPVDRGFTDTQY
>-|TRBV12-3/TRBV12-4
ASSLPMRYGYT
>TRBD2|TRBV5-1
ASSGGAYNEQF
>TRBD2|TRBV6-2/TRBV6-3
ASSFGGEVAKNIQY
>-|TRBV7-9
ASSFGGVRGNTIY
>TRBD2|TRBV5-1
ASSLFPAGTSSYNEQF
>-|TRBV15
ATSNGQVQETQY
>-|TRBV6-5
ASRLGGIWTEAF
>TRBD2|TRBV7-9
ASSSLRGYTDTQY
>-|TRBV11-3
ASSSGSMRGAPGDTQY
>-|TRBV7-9
ASSAIASNTGELF
>TRBD1|TRBV6-5
ASSYPSGTATYEQY
>-|TRBV18
ASSPTPGTEAF
>-|TRBV7-2
ASSWRDPTDTQY
>-|TRBV5-1
ASSRMLSSDTQY
>-|TRBV7-2
ASSGGRMNTEAF
>TRBD1|TRBV7-9
ASSLQGAGNTIY
>TRBD2|TRBV11-2
ASSHGLAGGIDTQY
>TRBD1|TRBV6-6
ASRIRDRGDTGELF
>-|TRBV28
ASSVQGRMSYGYT
>-|TRBV19
ASSPGGGDADTQY